This record covers a single T cell receptor beta chain. Sequencing used immunoSEQ multiplex PCR; TCRdb keeps in-frame clones, though not all of them. The sample contains roughly 170,000 clones, nearly 80% of which appear only once. The data belong to a study of blood T cell repertoires in COVID-19. Whole-study context: Samples came from the United States, Italy and Spain, spanning acute and convalescent COVID-19.

Germline CDR1 and CDR2: MGHRA and YSYEKL. This CDR3 has 16 amino acids. Trimming took off 5 bases at V and 3 bases at J, with 17 bases between the two ends. This chain links TRBV4-1 with TRBJ2-1; D might be TRBD2 (6 bases). The sample taken for sequencing was peripheral blood. The source is a woman between 65 and 79 years old with acute or convalescent COVID-19. CDR3 region: CASSARPLAYYNEQFF. CDR3 DNA sequence: TGCGCCAGCAGCGCCCGCCCCCTAGCGTACTACAATGAGCAGTTCTTC.